The present T cell receptor beta chain was sequenced within a study of a mutant IDH1 vaccine in newly diagnosed glioma. The overall study: Males made up roughly 60% and females about 40% of treated patients, whose mean age was approximately 41 years. Previous care, which was radiotherapy, temozolomide, or both, most often involved both.

The time point here: week 35, safety follow-up. A 20-mer mutant IDH1 peptide at 300 ug was injected subcutaneously with topical imiquimod. TCRdb's copy holds only in-frame clones and misses some; the assay was immunoSEQ multiplex PCR. The data show about 27,000 clones, more than 65% seen once. In regard to this clone: Its target is not known.

Sequenced here: PBMCs, sampled from a glioma patient whose treatment included an IDH1 peptide vaccine. This clonotype was sampled from a man between 45 and 60 years old with glioma.

The CDR3 bases are TGCGCCAGCAGCCAACAGGGACGTAAAATCTCCTACGAGCAGTACTTC. This translates into CASSQQGRKISYEQYF. This chain joins TRBV4-1 and TRBJ2-7; D tentatively fits TRBD1 or TRBD2 (5 bases each). Germline V gene sequence: CDR1 MGHRA, CDR2 YSYEKL. The CDR3 is made up of 16 amino acids. V gave up 2 bases and J gave up 0 bases, with 14 bases separating them.